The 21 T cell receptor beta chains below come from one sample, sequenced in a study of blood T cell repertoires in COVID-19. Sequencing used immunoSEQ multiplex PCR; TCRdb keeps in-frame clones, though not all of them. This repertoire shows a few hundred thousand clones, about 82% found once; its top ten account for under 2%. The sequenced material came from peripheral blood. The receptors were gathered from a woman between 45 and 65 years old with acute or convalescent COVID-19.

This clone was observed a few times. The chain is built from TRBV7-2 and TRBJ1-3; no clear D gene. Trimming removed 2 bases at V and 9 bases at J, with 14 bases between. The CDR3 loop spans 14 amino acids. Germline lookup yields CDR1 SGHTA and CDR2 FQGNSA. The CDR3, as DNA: TGTGCCAGCAGCTTACCGGACGCTAGCGGCACCATATATTTT. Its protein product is CASSLPDASGTIYF. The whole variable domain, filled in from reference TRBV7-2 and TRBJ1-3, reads GAGVSQSPSNKVTEKGKDVELRCDPISGHTALYWYRQSLGQGLEFLIYFQGNSAPDKSGLPSDRFSAERTGGSVSTLTIQRTQQEDSAVYLCASSLPDASGTIYFGEGSWLTVV.

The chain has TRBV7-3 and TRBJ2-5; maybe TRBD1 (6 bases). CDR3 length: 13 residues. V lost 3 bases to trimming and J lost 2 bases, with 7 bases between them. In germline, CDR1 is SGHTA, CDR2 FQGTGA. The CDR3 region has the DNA TGTGCCAGCAGCTTGGGGGCGCAAGAGACCCAGTACTTC. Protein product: CASSLGAQETQYF.

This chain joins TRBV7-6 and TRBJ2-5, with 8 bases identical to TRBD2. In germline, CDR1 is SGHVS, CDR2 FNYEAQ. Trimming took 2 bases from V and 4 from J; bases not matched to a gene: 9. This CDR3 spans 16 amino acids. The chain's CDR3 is CASSLYRAGDRETQYF. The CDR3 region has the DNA TGTGCCAGCAGCTTATATCGAGCGGGAGATCGAGAGACCCAGTACTTC.

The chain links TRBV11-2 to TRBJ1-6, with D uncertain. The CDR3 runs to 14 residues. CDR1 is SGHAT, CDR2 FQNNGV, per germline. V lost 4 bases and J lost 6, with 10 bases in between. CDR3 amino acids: CASSSRYSNSPLHF. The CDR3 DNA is TGTGCCAGCAGCTCGAGATATTCTAATTCACCCCTCCACTTT. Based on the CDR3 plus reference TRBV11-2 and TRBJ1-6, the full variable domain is EAGVAQSPRYKIIEKRQSVAFWCNPISGHATLYWYQQILGQGPKLLIQFQNNGVVDDSQLPKDRFSAERLKGVDSTLKIQPAKLEDSAVYLCASSSRYSNSPLHFGNGTRLTVT.

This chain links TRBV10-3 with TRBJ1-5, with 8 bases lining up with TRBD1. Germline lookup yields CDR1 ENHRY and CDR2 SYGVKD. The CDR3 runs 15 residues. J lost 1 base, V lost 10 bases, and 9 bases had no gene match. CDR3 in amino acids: CATMDRVMSNQPQHF. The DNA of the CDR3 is TGTGCCACGATGGACAGGGTTATGAGCAATCAGCCCCAGCATTTT.

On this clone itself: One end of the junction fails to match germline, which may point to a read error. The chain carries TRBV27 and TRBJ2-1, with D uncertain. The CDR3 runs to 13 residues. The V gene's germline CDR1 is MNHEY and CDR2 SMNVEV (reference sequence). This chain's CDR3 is CASSLNSDNEQFF. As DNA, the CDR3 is TGTGCCAGCAGTTTAAACTCCGACAATGAGCAGTTCTTC.

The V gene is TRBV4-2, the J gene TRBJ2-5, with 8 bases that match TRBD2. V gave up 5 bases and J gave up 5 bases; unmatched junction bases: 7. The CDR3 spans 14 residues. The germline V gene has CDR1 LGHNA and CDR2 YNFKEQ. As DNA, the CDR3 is TGTGCCAGCAGCGGACGGGGGGGGAGGGAGACCCAGTACTTC. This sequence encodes CASSGRGGRETQYF.

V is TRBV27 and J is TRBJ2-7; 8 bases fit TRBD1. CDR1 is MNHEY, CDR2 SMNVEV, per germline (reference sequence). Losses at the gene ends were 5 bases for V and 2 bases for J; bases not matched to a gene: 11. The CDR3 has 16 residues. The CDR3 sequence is CASSPAGQALTYEQYF. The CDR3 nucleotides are TGTGCCAGCAGTCCTGCGGGACAGGCGTTAACCTACGAGCAGTACTTC.

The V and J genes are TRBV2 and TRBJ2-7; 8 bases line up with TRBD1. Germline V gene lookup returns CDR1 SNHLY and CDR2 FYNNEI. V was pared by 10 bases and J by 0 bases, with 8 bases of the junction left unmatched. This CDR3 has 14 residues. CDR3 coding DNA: TGTGCCACCAACCCGGGACAGGCCTCCTACGAGCAGTACTTC. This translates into CATNPGQASYEQYF.

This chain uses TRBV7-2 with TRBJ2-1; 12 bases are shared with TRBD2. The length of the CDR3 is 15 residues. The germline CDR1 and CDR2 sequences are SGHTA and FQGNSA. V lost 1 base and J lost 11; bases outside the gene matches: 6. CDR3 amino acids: CASSLDRLAGGKQFF. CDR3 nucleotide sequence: TGTGCCAGCAGCTTAGATCGGCTAGCGGGGGGGAAGCAGTTCTTC.

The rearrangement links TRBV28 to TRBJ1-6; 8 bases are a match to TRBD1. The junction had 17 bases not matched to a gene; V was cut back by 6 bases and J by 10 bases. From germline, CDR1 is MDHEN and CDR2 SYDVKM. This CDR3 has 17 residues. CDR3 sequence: CASRGRRGRTLGSPLHF. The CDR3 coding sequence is TGTGCCAGCAGGGGGCGCAGGGGGCGCACGCTCGGCTCACCCCTCCACTTT. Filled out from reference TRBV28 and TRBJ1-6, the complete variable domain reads DVKVTQSSRYLVKRTGEKVFLECVQDMDHENMFWYRQDPGLGLRLIYFSYDVKMKEKGDIPEGYSVSREKKERFSLILESASTNQTSMYLCASRGRRGRTLGSPLHFGNGTRLTVT.

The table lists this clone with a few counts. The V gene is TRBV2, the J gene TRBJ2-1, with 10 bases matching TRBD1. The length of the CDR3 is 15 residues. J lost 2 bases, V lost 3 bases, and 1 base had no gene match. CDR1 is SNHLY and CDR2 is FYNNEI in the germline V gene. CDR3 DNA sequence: TGTGCCAGCAGTGAGGGGACAGGGGCCTACAATGAGCAGTTCTTC. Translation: CASSEGTGAYNEQFF. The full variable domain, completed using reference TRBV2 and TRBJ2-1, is EPEVTQTPSHQVTQMGQEVILRCVPISNHLYFYWYRQILGQKVEFLVSFYNNEISEKSEIFDDQFSVERPDGSNFTLKIRSTKLEDSAMYFCASSEGTGAYNEQFFGPGTRLTVL.

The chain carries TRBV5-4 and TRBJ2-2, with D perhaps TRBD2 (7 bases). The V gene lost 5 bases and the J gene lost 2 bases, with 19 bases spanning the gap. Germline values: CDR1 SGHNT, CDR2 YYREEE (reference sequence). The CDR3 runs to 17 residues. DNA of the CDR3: TGTGCCAGCAGGGTTCGGGGGGCGAATCTTAACACCGGGGAGCTGTTTTTT. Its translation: CASRVRGANLNTGELFF.

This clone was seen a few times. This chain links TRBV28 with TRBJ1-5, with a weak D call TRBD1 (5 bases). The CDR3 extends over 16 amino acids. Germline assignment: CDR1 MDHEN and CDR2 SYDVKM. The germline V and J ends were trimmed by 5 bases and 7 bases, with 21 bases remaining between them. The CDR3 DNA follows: TGTGCCAGCAGTCCGTACCGGGAGCACAAGGGGCAGCCCCAGCATTTT. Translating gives CASSPYREHKGQPQHF.

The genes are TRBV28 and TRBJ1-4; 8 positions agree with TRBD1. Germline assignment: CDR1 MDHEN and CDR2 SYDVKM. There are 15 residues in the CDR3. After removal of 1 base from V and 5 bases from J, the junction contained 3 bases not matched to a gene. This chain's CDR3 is CASSLYPGGNEKLFF. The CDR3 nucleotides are TGTGCCAGCAGTTTATACCCAGGGGGCAATGAAAAACTGTTTTTT.

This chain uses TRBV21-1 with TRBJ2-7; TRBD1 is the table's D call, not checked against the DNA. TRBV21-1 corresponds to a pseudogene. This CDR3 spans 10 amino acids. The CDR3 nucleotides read TGTGCCAGCAGCGCAGACGAGCAGTACTTC. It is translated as CASSADEQYF.

The chain's CDR3 is CAWSVPGEWEETQYF. The CDR3 DNA reads TGTGCCTGGAGTGTACCCGGGGAATGGGAAGAGACCCAGTACTTC. The chain combines TRBV30 with TRBJ2-5, with D perhaps matching TRBD2 (5 bases). The CDR3 has 15 residues. V shed 0 bases and J shed 3 bases, with 14 bases lying between them. Germline assignment: CDR1 GTSNPN and CDR2 SVGIG (reference sequence). The entire variable domain, with the rest obtained from reference TRBV30 and TRBJ2-5, is as follows: SQTIHQWPATLVQPVGSPLSLECTVEGTSNPNLYWYRQAAGRGLQLLFYSVGIGQISSEVPQNLSASRPQDRQFILSSKKLLLSDSGFYLCAWSVPGEWEETQYFGPGTRLLVL.

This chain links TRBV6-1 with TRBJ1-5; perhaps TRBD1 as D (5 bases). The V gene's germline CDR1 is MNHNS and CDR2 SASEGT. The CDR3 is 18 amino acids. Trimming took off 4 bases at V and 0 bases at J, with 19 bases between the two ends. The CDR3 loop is CASSVGGTSGYSNQPQHF. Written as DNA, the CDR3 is TGTGCCAGCAGTGTCGGCGGGACTTCGGGCTATAGCAATCAGCCCCAGCATTTT.

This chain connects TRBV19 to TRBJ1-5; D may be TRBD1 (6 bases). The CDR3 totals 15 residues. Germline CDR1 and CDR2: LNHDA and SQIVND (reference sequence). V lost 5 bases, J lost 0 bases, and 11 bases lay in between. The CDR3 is CASSAGEFSNQPQHF. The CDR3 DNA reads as TGTGCCAGTAGTGCAGGGGAATTTAGCAATCAGCCCCAGCATTTT.

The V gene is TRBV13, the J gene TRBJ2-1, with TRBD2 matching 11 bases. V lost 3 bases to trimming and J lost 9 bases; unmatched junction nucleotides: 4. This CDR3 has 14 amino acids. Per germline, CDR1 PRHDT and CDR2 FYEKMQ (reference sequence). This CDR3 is CASSLVAGGVEQFF. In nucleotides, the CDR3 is TGTGCCAGCAGCTTGGTAGCGGGAGGGGTTGAGCAGTTCTTC.

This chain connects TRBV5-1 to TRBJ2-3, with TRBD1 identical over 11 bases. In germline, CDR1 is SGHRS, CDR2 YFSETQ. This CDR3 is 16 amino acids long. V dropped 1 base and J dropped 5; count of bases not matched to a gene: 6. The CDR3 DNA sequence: TGCGCCAGCAGCTTGATACCGGGACAGGGGGGAGATACGCAGTATTTT. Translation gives CASSLIPGQGGDTQYF.